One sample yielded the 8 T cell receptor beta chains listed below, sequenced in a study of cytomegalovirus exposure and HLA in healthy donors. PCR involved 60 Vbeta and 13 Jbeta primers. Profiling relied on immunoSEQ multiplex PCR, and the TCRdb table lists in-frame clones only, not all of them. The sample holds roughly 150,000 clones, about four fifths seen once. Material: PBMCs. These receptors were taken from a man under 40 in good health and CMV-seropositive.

In DNA form, the CDR3 reads TGTGCCAGCAGTGGGTATGAGTGGGAGGGTACCTACAATGAGCAGTTCTTC. Translation: CASSGYEWEGTYNEQFF. The V call is TRBV2, the J call TRBJ2-1, with 7 bases lining up with TRBD2. V shed 4 bases and J 2 bases; nucleotides not matched to a gene: 11. Germline values: CDR1 SNHLY, CDR2 FYNNEI. The CDR3 has 17 residues.

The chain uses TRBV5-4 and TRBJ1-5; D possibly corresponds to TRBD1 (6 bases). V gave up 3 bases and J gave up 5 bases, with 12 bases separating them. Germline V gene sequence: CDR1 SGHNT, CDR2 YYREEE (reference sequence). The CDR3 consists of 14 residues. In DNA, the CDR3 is TGTGCCAGCAGCTCACAGGGTGACTATCAGCCCCAGCATTTT. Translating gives CASSSQGDYQPQHF.

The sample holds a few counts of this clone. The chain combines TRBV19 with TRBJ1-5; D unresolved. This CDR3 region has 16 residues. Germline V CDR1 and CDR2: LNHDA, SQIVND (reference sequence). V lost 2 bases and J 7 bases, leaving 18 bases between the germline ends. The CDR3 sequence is CASSIILKRSSQPQHF. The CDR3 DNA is TGTGCCAGTAGTATAATCCTGAAGAGATCTAGCCAGCCCCAGCATTTT.

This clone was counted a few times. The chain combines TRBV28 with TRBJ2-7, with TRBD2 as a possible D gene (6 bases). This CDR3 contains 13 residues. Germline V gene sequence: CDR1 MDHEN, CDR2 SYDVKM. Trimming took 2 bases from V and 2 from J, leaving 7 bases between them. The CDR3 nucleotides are TGTGCCAGCAGTTTACGGGGGACCTACGAGCAGTACTTC. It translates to CASSLRGTYEQYF. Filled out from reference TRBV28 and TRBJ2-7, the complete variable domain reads DVKVTQSSRYLVKRTGEKVFLECVQDMDHENMFWYRQDPGLGLRLIYFSYDVKMKEKGDIPEGYSVSREKKERFSLILESASTNQTSMYLCASSLRGTYEQYFGPGTRLTVT.

The CDR3 nucleotides read TGTGCCAGCAGCCTGGACAGTAAAGTCTACGAGCAGTACTTC. Amino acid sequence: CASSLDSKVYEQYF. The chain combines TRBV5-8 with TRBJ2-7; TRBD1 is a possible D gene (6 bases). The CDR3 extends over 14 amino acids. CDR1 and CDR2 (germline): SGHTS, YDEGEE. V lost 4 bases and J 3 bases, leaving 14 bases between the germline ends.

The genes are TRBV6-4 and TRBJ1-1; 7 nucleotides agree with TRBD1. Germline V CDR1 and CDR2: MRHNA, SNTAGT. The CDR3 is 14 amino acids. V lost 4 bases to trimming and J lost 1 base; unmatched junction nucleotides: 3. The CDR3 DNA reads TGTGCCAGCAGTGTCGACAGGGCGAACACTGAAGCTTTCTTT. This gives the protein CASSVDRANTEAFF.

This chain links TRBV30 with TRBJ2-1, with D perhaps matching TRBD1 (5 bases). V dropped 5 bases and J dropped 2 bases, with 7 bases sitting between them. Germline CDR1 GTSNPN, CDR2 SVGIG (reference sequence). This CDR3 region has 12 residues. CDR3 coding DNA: TGTGCCTGGGACAGAGCCTACAATGAGCAGTTCTTC. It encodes CAWDRAYNEQFF.

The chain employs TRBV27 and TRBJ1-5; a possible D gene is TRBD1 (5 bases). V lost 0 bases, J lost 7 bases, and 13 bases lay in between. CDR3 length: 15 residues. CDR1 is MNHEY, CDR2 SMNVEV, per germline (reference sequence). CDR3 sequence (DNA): TGTGCCAGCAGTTTATCGGGCCAGGGTTTGCAGCCCCAGCATTTT. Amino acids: CASSLSGQGLQPQHF.